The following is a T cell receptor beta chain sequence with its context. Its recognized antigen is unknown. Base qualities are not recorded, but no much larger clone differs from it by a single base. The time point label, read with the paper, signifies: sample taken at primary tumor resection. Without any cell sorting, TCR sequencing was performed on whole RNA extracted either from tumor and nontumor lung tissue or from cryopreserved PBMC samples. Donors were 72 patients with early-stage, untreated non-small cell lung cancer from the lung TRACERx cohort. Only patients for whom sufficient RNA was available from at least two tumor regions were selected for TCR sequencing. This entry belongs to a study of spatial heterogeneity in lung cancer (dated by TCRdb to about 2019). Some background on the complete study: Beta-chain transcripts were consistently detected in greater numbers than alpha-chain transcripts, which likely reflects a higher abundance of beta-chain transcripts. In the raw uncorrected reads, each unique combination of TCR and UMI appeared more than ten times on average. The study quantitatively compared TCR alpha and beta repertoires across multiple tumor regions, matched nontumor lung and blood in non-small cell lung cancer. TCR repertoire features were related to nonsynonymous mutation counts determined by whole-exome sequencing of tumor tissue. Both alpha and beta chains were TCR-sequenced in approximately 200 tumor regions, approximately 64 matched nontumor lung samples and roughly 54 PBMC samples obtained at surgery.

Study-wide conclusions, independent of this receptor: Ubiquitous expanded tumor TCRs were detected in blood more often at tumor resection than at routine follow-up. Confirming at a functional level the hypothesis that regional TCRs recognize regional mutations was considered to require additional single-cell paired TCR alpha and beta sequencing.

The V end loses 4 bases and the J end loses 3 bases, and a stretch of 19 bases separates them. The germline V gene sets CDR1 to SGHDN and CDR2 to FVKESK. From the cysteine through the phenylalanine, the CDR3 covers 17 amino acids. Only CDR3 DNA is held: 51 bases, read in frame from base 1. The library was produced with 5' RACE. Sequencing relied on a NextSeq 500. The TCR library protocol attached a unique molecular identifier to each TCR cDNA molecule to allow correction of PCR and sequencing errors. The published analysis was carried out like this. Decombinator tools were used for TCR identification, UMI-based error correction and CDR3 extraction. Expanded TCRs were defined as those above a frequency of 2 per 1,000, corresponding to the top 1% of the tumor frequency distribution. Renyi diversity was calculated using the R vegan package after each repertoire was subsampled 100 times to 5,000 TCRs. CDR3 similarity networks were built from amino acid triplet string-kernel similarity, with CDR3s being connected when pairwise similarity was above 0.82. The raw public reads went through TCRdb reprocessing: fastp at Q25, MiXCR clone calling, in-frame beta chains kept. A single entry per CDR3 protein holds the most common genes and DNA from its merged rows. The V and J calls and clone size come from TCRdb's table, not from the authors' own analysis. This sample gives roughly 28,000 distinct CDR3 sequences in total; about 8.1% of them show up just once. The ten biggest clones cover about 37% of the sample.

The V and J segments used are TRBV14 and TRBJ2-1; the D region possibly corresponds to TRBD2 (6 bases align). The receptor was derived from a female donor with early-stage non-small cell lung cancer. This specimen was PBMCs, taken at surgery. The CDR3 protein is CASSLSGAGSSYNEQFF. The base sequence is TGTGCCAGCAGCCTTAGCGGAGCCGGGTCGAGCTACAATGAGCAGTTCTTC.